Detailed here is one TCR beta chain. Antigen: not known. This sample was included in a study of OX40 agonist ivuxolimab in advanced cancers. About the research overall: Allowance was made for prior anti-PD-1, anti-PD-L1 or anti-CTLA-4 therapy, and roughly 40% had some.

Study outcomes and limitations: More expanded clones were seen, on average, in CD8+ T cells than in CD4+.

CDR1 is SGHRS, CDR2 YFSETQ, per germline. The length of the CDR3 is 16 residues. With V trimmed by 2 bases and J by 4 bases, 6 bases remained unmatched. Some clones are missing from TCRdb's copy, which holds only in-frame ones; the method was immunoSEQ multiplex PCR. The sample consists of about 45,000 clones, around 84% of them appearing once. Patients who had autoimmune disease history or got systemic immunosuppression were left out. Material: CD4+ or CD8+ T cells sorted from blood, obtained in a trial of the OX40 agonist ivuxolimab. The TCR was taken from an adult with an advanced solid tumor such as melanoma, head and neck, liver or kidney cancer. The J gene is TRBJ2-3, the V gene TRBV5-1, with 11 bases fitting TRBD2. CDR3 in amino acids: CASSFRTSGRADTQYF. DNA of the CDR3: TGCGCCAGCAGCTTTCGGACTAGCGGGCGTGCAGATACGCAGTATTTT. The entire variable domain, with the rest obtained from reference TRBV5-1 and TRBJ2-3, is as follows: KAGVTQTPRYLIKTRGQQVTLSCSPISGHRSVSWYQQTPGQGLQFLFEYFSETQRNKGNFPGRFSGRQFSNSRSEMNVSTLELGDSALYLCASSFRTSGRADTQYFGPGTRLTVL.